The 22 T cell receptor beta chains listed next were all sequenced from one sample in a study of technical replicates of blood from a few donors. TCRdb's table, derived via immunoSEQ multiplex PCR, lists solely in-frame clones and lacks some. The data hold about 59,000 clones, with about 86% observed a single time. Sequenced: PBMCs. The receptors here all came from a human donor in good health. Some clones in this sample may be carry-over from other donors' samples.

The genes are TRBV4-3 and TRBJ2-7, with a weak D call TRBD1 (5 bases). With 1 base removed from V and 4 bases from J, the gap between germline ends came to 11 bases. CDR3 length equals 14 residues. Germline V gives CDR1 LGHNA, CDR2 YSLEER. The CDR3 reads CASSQAKGRYEQYF. The CDR3 nucleotides read TGCGCCAGCAGCCAAGCCAAGGGGCGATACGAGCAGTACTTC.

This clone is judged medium-sized. The V call is TRBV10-3, the J call TRBJ2-7; D is unclear. The V end was cut by 7 bases, the J end by 1 base, with 14 bases between. Germline values: CDR1 ENHRY, CDR2 SYGVKD. This CDR3 is built from 14 residues. The CDR3: CAITETHRSYEQYF. The CDR3, as DNA: TGTGCCATCACAGAGACTCACCGGTCCTACGAGCAGTACTTC.

CDR3 in DNA: TGTGCCAGCAGCAACTTTCTTGAGAAGCACCCAGAGACCCAGTACTTC. It codes for CASSNFLEKHPETQYF. This chain uses TRBV7-2 with TRBJ2-5; no clear D. The CDR3 extends over 16 amino acids. Germline CDR1 reads SGHTA; CDR2 reads FQGNSA. Trimming stripped 5 bases from V and 4 bases from J, with 20 bases between.

The V call is TRBV30, the J call TRBJ1-1; the match to TRBD1 covers 9 bases. The junction had 5 bases not matched to a gene; V was cut back by 2 bases and J by 4 bases. The CDR3 has 14 amino acids. Germline V gene sequence: CDR1 GTSNPN, CDR2 SVGIG (reference sequence). The CDR3 protein is CAWSLTGGSTEAFF. CDR3 bases: TGTGCCTGGAGTTTGACAGGGGGTAGCACTGAAGCTTTCTTT. The complete variable domain, with remaining parts taken from reference TRBV30 and TRBJ1-1, reads SQTIHQWPATLVQPVGSPLSLECTVEGTSNPNLYWYRQAAGRGLQLLFYSVGIGQISSEVPQNLSASRPQDRQFILSSKKLLLSDSGFYLCAWSLTGGSTEAFFGQGTRLTVV.

The chain couples TRBV19 to TRBJ2-1; 7 nucleotides match TRBD2. J was trimmed by 8 bases and V by 4 bases; bases with no gene match: 8. This CDR3 spans 14 amino acids. Germline assignment: CDR1 LNHDA and CDR2 SQIVND (reference sequence). Written as DNA, the CDR3 is TGTGCCAGTAGTACCGGGAGGACAACACATGAGCAGTTCTTC. This encodes CASSTGRTTHEQFF.

The J gene is TRBJ1-6, the V gene TRBV27; D perhaps matches TRBD1 (6 bases). The CDR3 is 13 residues long. V was shortened by 3 bases and J by 13 bases, with 13 bases between the two germline ends. In germline, CDR1 is MNHEY, CDR2 SMNVEV (reference sequence). In nucleotides, the CDR3 is TGTGCCAGCAGTTTGGAACTCAGGGGTCCCCTCCACTTT. Its protein is CASSLELRGPLHF.

This clone was counted a single time. This rearrangement joins TRBV9 to TRBJ2-7; maybe TRBD2 (6 bases). Germline V CDR1 and CDR2: SGDLS, YYNGEE. Deletions cut 7 bases from V and 5 bases from J, with 16 bases between. This CDR3 region has 13 residues. CDR3 coding DNA: TGTGCCAGCGTACACTCCCGGGGGAACGAGCAGTACTTC. This sequence encodes CASVHSRGNEQYF. The full variable domain, completed using reference TRBV9 and TRBJ2-7, is DSGVTQTPKHLITATGQRVTLRCSPRSGDLSVYWYQQSLDQGLQFLIQYYNGEERAKGNILERFSAQQFPDLHSELNLSSLELGDSALYFCASVHSRGNEQYFGPGTRLTVT.

The chain employs TRBV18 and TRBJ2-7; TRBD2 is a possible D gene (5 bases). CDR3 length: 13 residues. The germline V gene encodes CDR1 KGHSH and CDR2 LQKENI. V was pared by 3 bases and J by 9 bases, with 15 bases between. CDR3 loop: CASSPPGEGAQYF. The CDR3 DNA reads TGTGCCAGCTCACCCCCCGGTGAGGGCGCGCAGTACTTC.

The J gene is TRBJ1-2, the V gene TRBV6-5; no clear D. CDR1 and CDR2 from the germline V gene are MNHEY and SVGAGI. CDR3 size: 12 residues. V was clipped by 8 bases and J by 4 bases, with 11 bases between them. The CDR3 region is CASSKGSYGYTF. In DNA, the CDR3 is TGTGCCAGCTCCAAAGGGAGCTATGGCTACACCTTC.

As concerns this clone: At one end the junction does not follow the germline gene, possibly because of a read error. J is TRBJ2-1 and V is TRBV29-1; maybe TRBD2 (6 bases). CDR1 is SQVTM, CDR2 ANQGSEA, per germline. The CDR3 totals 13 residues. CDR3 sequence reads: CNALGLGGDEQFF. The CDR3 DNA is TGTAACGCCCTAGGACTCGGGGGAGATGAGCAGTTCTTC.

Remarks on this clone: Distinct nucleotide sequences in the sample also encode this CDR3. V is TRBV7-3 and J is TRBJ2-5, with 13 bases identical to TRBD2. Germline trimming cut 5 bases from V and 5 bases from J; bases unmatched to any gene: 5. The CDR3 spans 15 residues. Germline V gene sequence: CDR1 SGHTA, CDR2 FQGTGA. CDR3: CASSPGLAGEETQYF. CDR3 nucleotides: TGTGCCAGCAGCCCCGGACTAGCGGGAGAGGAGACCCAGTACTTC.

The rearrangement uses TRBV25-1 and TRBJ1-2, with TRBD1 matching 11 bases. CDR1 and CDR2 from the germline V gene are MGHDK and SYGVNS. V dropped 4 bases and J dropped 8; count of bases not matched to a gene: 6. The CDR3 length is 14 residues. The CDR3 loop is CASSGSDRGRGYTF. In DNA, the CDR3 is TGTGCCAGCAGTGGATCGGACAGGGGGCGAGGCTACACCTTC.

J is TRBJ2-7 and V is TRBV4-3; 10 positions agree with TRBD1. Germline values: CDR1 LGHNA, CDR2 YSLEER. Unmatched junction bases numbered 11, after V lost 7 bases and J lost 8 bases. The CDR3 has 14 amino acids. The chain's CDR3 is CASTPGQGFGQQYF. As DNA, the CDR3 is TGCGCCAGCACCCCGGGACAGGGGTTCGGTCAGCAGTACTTC.

This sequence joins TRBV18 and TRBJ2-3, with a weak D call TRBD2 (6 bases). Looked up from germline, CDR1 is KGHSH and CDR2 is LQKENI. The CDR3 is made up of 15 amino acids. Trimming took 3 bases from V and 3 from J, leaving 13 bases between them. The CDR3 sequence is CASSPDYGGTDTQYF. The CDR3, as DNA: TGTGCCAGCTCACCTGACTACGGAGGGACAGATACGCAGTATTTT.

This clone was detected once. This sequence joins TRBV6-5 and TRBJ2-2, with D maybe TRBD1 (6 bases). V was pared by 6 bases and J by 7 bases, with 18 bases between. Germline V lookup: CDR1 MNHEY, CDR2 SVGAGI. This CDR3 has 15 amino acids. CDR3 sequence: CASRIKTQGVGELFF. The CDR3 DNA sequence: TGTGCCAGCAGGATCAAGACACAGGGAGTCGGGGAGCTGTTTTTT.

The chain links TRBV15 to TRBJ2-5; possible D gene TRBD1, 6 bases. The CDR3 extends over 15 amino acids. The germline V gene encodes CDR1 LNHNV and CDR2 YYDKDF (reference sequence). Between the trimmed V and J ends, which lost 0 bases and 5 bases, there was a span of 13 bases. CDR3 DNA: TGTGCCACCAGCAGAGATACGTCAGGGGTGGAGACCCAGTACTTC. Translating gives CATSRDTSGVETQYF.

The chain links TRBV4-2 to TRBJ2-5; 8 bases fit TRBD2. J lost 5 bases, V lost 1 base, and 0 bases had no gene match. The CDR3 contains 13 residues. Germline values: CDR1 LGHNA, CDR2 YNFKEQ. The CDR3 here is CASSQGLAETQYF. DNA of the CDR3: TGTGCCAGCAGCCAAGGACTAGCGGAGACCCAGTACTTC.

The table lists this clone with a few counts. V gene TRBV7-2 combines with J gene TRBJ2-7; tentatively, D is TRBD2 (5 bases). CDR3 size: 17 residues. Germline CDR1 SGHTA, CDR2 FQGNSA. With 1 base removed from V and 0 bases from J, the gap between germline ends came to 16 bases. DNA of the CDR3: TGTGCCAGCAGCTTAGAGTTCAGGCATCGGGGCTCCTACGAGCAGTACTTC. Translating gives CASSLEFRHRGSYEQYF. The whole variable domain, filled in from reference TRBV7-2 and TRBJ2-7, reads GAGVSQSPSNKVTEKGKDVELRCDPISGHTALYWYRQSLGQGLEFLIYFQGNSAPDKSGLPSDRFSAERTGGSVSTLTIQRTQQEDSAVYLCASSLEFRHRGSYEQYFGPGTRLTVT.

This clone was counted once. This chain connects TRBV9 to TRBJ1-2; 9 bases align to TRBD1. The germline CDR1 and CDR2 sequences are SGDLS and YYNGEE. V shed 3 bases and J 4 bases; nucleotides not matched to a gene: 16. CDR3 length: 18 residues. CDR3 in amino acids: CASSAVVDRGLNAYGYTF. CDR3 nucleotide sequence: TGTGCCAGCAGCGCAGTCGTCGACAGGGGGTTGAATGCCTATGGCTACACCTTC.

This clone has a single count. The chain uses TRBV5-1 and TRBJ2-7; no reliable D call. CDR1 and CDR2 (germline): SGHRS, YFSETQ. CDR3 size: 14 residues. V lost 4 bases, J lost 4 bases, and 15 bases lay in between. This CDR3 is CASSASESPYEQYF. In DNA, the CDR3 is TGCGCCAGCAGCGCGTCGGAGAGTCCATACGAGCAGTACTTC.

The gene calls are TRBV27 and TRBJ2-6; D is perhaps TRBD1 (6 bases). There are 19 residues in the CDR3. CDR1 and CDR2 from the germline V gene are MNHEY and SMNVEV (reference sequence). The V end lost 0 bases, the J end lost 2 bases, and 17 bases lay between the germline ends. The CDR3 region is CASSLSINREIAGANVLTF. The CDR3 DNA is TGTGCCAGCAGTTTATCGATTAACAGGGAGATAGCTGGGGCCAACGTCCTGACTTTC.

CDR3 in amino acids: CASSFVAGGNQPQHF. CDR3 sequence (DNA): TGTGCCAGCAGCTTTGTTGCAGGGGGCAATCAGCCCCAGCATTTT. The gene calls are TRBV7-2 and TRBJ1-5, with TRBD1 as a possible D gene (6 bases). Germline V gene data show CDR1 as SGHTA and CDR2 as FQGNSA. V was trimmed by 3 bases and J by 2 bases, leaving 11 bases between them. The CDR3 has 15 residues.